The next 3 T cell receptor beta chains were all read from a single sample in a study of blood T cell repertoires in COVID-19. The repertoire was sequenced with immunoSEQ multiplex PCR; TCRdb's copy has only in-frame clones and lacks some. Here the sample spans roughly 100,000 clones, just under 85% being singletons. Sequenced material: peripheral blood. The receptor source for this set is a woman over 75 with active or convalescent COVID-19.

V and J are TRBV11-2 and TRBJ2-1; 7 positions match TRBD2. Germline V gene data show CDR1 as SGHAT and CDR2 as FQNNGV. The CDR3 has 13 residues. After removal of 0 bases from V and 12 bases from J, the junction contained 5 bases not matched to a gene. The CDR3 reads CASSLEGGSLQFF. The DNA of the CDR3 is TGTGCCAGCAGCTTAGAGGGCGGGAGTCTGCAGTTCTTC.

The rearrangement links TRBV25-1 to TRBJ1-2; possibly TRBD1 for D (6 bases). The CDR3 sequence is 14 residues long. Germline V gene sequence: CDR1 MGHDK, CDR2 SYGVNS. The V end lost 0 bases, the J end lost 7 bases, and 12 bases lay between the germline ends. In DNA form, the CDR3 reads TGTGCCAGCAGTGAATATCAGGGGCTCGGTGGCTACACCTTC. Translation gives CASSEYQGLGGYTF.

This clone was observed a few times. CDR3 in amino acids: CASSLGQGNSPLHF. CDR3 DNA: TGCGCCAGCAGCTTAGGACAGGGGAATTCACCCCTCCACTTT. This chain joins TRBV5-1 and TRBJ1-6, with 9 nucleotides matching TRBD1. The germline gives CDR1 SGHRS, CDR2 YFSETQ. V lost 2 bases and J lost 7; bases outside the gene matches: 1. The CDR3 extends over 14 amino acids.